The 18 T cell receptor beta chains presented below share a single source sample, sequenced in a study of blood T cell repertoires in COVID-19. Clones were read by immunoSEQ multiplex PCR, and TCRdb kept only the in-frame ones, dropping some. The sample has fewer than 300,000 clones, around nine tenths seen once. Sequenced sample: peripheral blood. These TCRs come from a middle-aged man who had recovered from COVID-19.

CDR3 in amino acids: CASSPIAGTGGYEQYF. Here the CDR3 DNA reads TGTGCCAGCTCACCAATAGCTGGAACAGGGGGCTACGAGCAGTACTTC. The chain joins TRBV18 to TRBJ2-7; TRBD1 aligns across 8 bases. V trimming: 2 bases; J trimming: 3 bases; junction bases outside the gene matches: 9. The length of the CDR3 is 16 residues. Germline CDR1 is KGHSH and CDR2 is LQKENI.

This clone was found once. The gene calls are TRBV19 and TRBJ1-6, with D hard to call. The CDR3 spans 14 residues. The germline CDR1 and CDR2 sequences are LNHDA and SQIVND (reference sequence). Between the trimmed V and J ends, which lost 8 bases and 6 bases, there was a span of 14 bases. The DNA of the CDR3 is TGTGCCAGTGCCTACCGCGGGCCTAATTCACCCCTCCACTTT. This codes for CASAYRGPNSPLHF. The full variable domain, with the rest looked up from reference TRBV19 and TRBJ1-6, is DGGITQSPKYLFRKEGQNVTLSCEQNLNHDAMYWYRQDPGQGLRLIYYSQIVNDFQKGDIAEGYSVSREKKESFPLTVTSAQKNPTAFYLCASAYRGPNSPLHFGNGTRLTVT.

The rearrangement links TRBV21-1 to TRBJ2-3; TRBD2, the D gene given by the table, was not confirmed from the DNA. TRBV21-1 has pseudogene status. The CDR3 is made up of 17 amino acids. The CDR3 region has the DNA TGTGCCAGCAGATCCCGGGACTCGAAGGTCCATACAGATACGCAGTATTTT. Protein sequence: CASRSRDSKVHTDTQYF.

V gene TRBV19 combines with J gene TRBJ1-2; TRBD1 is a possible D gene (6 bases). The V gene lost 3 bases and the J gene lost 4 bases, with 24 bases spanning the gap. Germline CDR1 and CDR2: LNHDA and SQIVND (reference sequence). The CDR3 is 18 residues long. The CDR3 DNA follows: TGTGCCAGTAGTATTGGGCATGTACAGGGACAAGACACCTATGGCTACACCTTC. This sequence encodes CASSIGHVQGQDTYGYTF.

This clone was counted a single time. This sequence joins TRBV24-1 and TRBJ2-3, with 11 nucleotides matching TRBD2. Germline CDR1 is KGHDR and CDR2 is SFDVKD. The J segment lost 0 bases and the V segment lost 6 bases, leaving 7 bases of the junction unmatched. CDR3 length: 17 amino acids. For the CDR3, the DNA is TGTGCCACCAGTTCGGGGCTAGCGGGGGGTAGCACAGATACGCAGTATTTT. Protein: CATSSGLAGGSTDTQYF.

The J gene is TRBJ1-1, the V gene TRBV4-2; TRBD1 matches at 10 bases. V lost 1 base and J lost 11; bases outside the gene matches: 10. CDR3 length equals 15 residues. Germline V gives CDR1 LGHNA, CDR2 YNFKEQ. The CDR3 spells CASSQAKTGGAEAFF. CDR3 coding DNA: TGTGCCAGCAGCCAAGCGAAGACAGGGGGCGCAGAGGCTTTCTTT.

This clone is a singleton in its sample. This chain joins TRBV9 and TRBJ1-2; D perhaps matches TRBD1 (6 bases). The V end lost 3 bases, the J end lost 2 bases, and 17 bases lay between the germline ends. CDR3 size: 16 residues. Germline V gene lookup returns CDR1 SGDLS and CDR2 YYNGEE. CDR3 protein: CASSGSRQVRNYGYTF. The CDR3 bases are TGTGCCAGCAGCGGCTCCCGACAGGTTAGAAACTATGGCTACACCTTC. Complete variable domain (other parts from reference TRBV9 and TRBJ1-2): DSGVTQTPKHLITATGQRVTLRCSPRSGDLSVYWYQQSLDQGLQFLIQYYNGEERAKGNILERFSAQQFPDLHSELNLSSLELGDSALYFCASSGSRQVRNYGYTFGSGTRLTVV.

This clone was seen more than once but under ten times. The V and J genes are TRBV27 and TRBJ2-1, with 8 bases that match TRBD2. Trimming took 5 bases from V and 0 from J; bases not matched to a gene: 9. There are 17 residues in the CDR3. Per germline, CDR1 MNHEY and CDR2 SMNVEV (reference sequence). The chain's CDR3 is CASSIRTLAGSYNEQFF. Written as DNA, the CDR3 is TGTGCCAGCAGTATTCGGACCCTAGCGGGCTCCTACAATGAGCAGTTCTTC.

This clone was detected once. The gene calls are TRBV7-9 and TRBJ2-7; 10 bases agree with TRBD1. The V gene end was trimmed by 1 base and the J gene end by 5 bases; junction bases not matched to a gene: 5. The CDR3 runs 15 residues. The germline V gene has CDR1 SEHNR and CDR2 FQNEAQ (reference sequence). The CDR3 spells CASSLGTGGTDEQYF. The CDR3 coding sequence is TGTGCCAGCAGCTTAGGGACAGGGGGAACCGACGAGCAGTACTTC.

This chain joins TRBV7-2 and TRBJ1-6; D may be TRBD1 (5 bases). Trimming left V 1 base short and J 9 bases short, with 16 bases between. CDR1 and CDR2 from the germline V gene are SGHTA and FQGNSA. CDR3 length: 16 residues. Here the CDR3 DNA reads TGTGCCAGCAGCTTAGGAGGCCAGGGTTTGGGTTCACCCCTCCACTTT. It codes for CASSLGGQGLGSPLHF.

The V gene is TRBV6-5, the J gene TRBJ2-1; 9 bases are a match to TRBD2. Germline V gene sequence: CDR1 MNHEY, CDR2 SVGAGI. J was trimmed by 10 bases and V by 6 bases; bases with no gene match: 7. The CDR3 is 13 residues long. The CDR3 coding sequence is TGTGCCAGCAGAGAGGGACTAGCCGCGGAGCAGTTCTTC. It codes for CASREGLAAEQFF.

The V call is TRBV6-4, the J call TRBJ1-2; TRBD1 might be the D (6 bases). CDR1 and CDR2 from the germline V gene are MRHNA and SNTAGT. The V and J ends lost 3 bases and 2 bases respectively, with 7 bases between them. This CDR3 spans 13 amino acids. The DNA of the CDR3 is TGTGCCAGCAGTGAAACAGGGAACTATGGCTACACCTTC. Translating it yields CASSETGNYGYTF.

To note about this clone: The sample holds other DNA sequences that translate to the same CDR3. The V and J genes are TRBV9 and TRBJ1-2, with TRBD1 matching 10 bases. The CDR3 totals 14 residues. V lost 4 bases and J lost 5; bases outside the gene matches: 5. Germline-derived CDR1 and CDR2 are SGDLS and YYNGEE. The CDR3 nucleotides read TGTGCCAGCAGCCCTCCGGGACAGGGGTATGGCTACACCTTC. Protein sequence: CASSPPGQGYGYTF.

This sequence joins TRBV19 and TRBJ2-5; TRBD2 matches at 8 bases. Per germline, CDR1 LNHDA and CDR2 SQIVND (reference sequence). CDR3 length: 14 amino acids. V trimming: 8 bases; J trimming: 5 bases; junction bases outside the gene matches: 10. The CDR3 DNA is TGTGCCAGTTCAGACAGACCGGGGGGGGAGACCCAGTACTTC. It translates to CASSDRPGGETQYF.

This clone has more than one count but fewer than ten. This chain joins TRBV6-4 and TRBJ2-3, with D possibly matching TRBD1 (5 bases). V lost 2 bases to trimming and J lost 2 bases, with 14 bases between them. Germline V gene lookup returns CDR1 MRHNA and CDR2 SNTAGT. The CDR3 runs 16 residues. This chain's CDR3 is CASSDGAGSHTDTQYF. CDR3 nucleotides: TGTGCCAGCAGTGACGGGGCAGGGTCCCACACAGATACGCAGTATTTT.

CDR3 sequence reads: CASSPTGSVGELFF. CDR3 DNA: TGTGCCAGCAGCCCAACAGGGAGTGTAGGGGAGCTGTTTTTT. The chain employs TRBV7-2 and TRBJ2-2; D possibly corresponds to TRBD1 (6 bases). Germline lookup yields CDR1 SGHTA and CDR2 FQGNSA. The V and J ends lost 5 bases and 8 bases respectively, with 15 bases between them. The CDR3 contains 14 residues.

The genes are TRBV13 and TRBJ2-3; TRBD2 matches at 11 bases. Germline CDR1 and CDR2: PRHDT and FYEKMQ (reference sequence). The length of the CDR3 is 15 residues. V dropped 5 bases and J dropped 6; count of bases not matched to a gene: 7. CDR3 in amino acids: CASSPTSGGFDTQYF. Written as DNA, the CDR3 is TGTGCCAGCAGCCCTACTAGCGGGGGTTTTGATACGCAGTATTTT.

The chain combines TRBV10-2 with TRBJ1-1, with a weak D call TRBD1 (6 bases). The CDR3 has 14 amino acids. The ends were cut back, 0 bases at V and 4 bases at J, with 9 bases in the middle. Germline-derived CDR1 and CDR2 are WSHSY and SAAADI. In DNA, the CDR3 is TGCGCCAGCAGTGAGTCACAGGGTAGCACTGAAGCTTTCTTT. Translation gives CASSESQGSTEAFF.